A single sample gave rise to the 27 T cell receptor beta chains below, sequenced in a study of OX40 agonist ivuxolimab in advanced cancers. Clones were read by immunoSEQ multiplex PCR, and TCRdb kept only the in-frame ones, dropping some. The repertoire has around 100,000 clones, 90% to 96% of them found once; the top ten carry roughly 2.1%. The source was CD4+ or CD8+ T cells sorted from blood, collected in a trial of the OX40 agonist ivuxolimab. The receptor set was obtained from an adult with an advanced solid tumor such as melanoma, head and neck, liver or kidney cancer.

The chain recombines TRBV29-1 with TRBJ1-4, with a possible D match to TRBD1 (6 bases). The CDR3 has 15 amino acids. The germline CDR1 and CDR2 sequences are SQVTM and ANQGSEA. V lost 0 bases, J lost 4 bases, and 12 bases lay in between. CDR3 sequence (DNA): TGCAGCGTTGAAGATAGAACAGGGAATAATGAAAAACTGTTTTTT. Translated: CSVEDRTGNNEKLFF.

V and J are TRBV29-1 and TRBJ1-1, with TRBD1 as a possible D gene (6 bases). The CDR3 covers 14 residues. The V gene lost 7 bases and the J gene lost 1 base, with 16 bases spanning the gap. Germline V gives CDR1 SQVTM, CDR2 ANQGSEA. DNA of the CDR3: TGCAGCGCAATCAGGGGTTTAGGGAACACTGAAGCTTTCTTT. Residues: CSAIRGLGNTEAFF.

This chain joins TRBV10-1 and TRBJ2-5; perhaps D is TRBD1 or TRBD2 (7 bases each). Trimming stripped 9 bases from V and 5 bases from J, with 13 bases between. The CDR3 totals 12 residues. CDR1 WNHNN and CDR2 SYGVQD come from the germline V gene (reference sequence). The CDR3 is CASRQGGETQYF. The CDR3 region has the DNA TGCGCCAGTAGACAGGGAGGGGAGACCCAGTACTTC.

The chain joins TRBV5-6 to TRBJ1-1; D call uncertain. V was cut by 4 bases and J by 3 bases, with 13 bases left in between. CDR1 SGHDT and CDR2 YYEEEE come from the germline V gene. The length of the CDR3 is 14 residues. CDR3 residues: CASSPPPGHTEAFF. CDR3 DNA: TGTGCCAGCAGCCCTCCTCCTGGGCACACTGAAGCTTTCTTT.

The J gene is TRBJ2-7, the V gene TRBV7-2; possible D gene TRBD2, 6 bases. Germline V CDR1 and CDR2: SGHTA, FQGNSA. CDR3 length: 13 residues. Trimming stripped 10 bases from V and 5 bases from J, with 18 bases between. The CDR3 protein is CATRRLGEDEQYF. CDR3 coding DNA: TGTGCCACCCGGCGACTGGGGGAGGACGAGCAGTACTTC. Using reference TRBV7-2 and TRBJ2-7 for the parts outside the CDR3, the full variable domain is GAGVSQSPSNKVTEKGKDVELRCDPISGHTALYWYRQSLGQGLEFLIYFQGNSAPDKSGLPSDRFSAERTGGSVSTLTIQRTQQEDSAVYLCATRRLGEDEQYFGPGTRLTVT.

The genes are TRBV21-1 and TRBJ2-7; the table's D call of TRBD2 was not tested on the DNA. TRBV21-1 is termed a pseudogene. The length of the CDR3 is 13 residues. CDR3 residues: CASKRLAPYEQYF. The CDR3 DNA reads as TGTGCCAGCAAACGACTAGCACCCTACGAGCAGTACTTC.

DNA of the CDR3: TGTGCCAGCAAGCGAGTCGCCGGACAGGGCCCCTACGAGCAGTACTTC. Its translation: CASKRVAGQGPYEQYF. The chain carries TRBV6-4 and TRBJ2-7; 8 bases match TRBD1. The CDR3 covers 16 residues. The J segment lost 2 bases and the V segment lost 7 bases, leaving 13 bases of the junction unmatched. Germline-derived CDR1 and CDR2 are MRHNA and SNTAGT.

Here the CDR3 reads CASRFGPGQETQYF. CDR3 bases: TGTGCCAGCAGGTTCGGGCCAGGTCAAGAGACCCAGTACTTC. V and J are TRBV5-5 and TRBJ2-5; unclear D gene. CDR3 length equals 14 residues. Between the trimmed V and J ends, which lost 5 bases and 2 bases, there was a span of 13 bases. Germline CDR1 reads SGHKS; CDR2 reads YYEKEE (reference sequence).

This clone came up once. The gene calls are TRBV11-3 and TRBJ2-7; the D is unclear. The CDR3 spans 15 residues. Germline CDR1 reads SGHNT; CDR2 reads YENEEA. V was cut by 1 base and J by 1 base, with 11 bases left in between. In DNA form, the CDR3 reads TGTGCCAGCAGCTTAGGGATCCGATTATCCTACGAGCAGTACTTC. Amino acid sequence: CASSLGIRLSYEQYF.

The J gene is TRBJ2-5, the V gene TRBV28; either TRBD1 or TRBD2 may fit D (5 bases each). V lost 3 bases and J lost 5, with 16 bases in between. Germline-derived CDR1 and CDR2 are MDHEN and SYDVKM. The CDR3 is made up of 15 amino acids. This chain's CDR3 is CASSFRDLPGETQYF. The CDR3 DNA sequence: TGTGCCAGCAGTTTTAGGGACCTTCCGGGGGAGACCCAGTACTTC.

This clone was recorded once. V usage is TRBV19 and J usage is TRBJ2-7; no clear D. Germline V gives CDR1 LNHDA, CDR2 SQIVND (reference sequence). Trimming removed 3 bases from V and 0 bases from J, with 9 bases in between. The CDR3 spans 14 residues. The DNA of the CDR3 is TGTGCCAGTAGTATGGTGGCGGACTCCTACGAGCAGTACTTC. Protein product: CASSMVADSYEQYF.

This CDR3 is CASSLERTGFEQFF. The DNA for the CDR3 is TGTGCCAGCAGCTTGGAGAGGACAGGCTTTGAGCAGTTCTTC. The chain links TRBV5-8 to TRBJ2-1; TRBD1 matches at 7 bases. Per the germline V gene, CDR1 is SGHTS and CDR2 is YDEGEE. Unmatched junction bases numbered 6, after V lost 0 bases and J lost 9 bases. This CDR3 is built from 14 residues. Variable domain in full (rest from reference TRBV5-8 and TRBJ2-1): EAGVTQSPTHLIKTRGQQATLRCSPISGHTSVYWYQQALGLGLQFLLWYDEGEERNRGNFPPRFSGRQFPNYSSELNVNALELEDSALYLCASSLERTGFEQFFGPGTRLTVL.

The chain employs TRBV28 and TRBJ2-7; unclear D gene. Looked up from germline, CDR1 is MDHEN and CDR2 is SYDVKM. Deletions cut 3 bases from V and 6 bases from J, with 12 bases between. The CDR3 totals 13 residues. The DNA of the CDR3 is TGTGCCAGCAGTTTGAGAGATGGAGTCGAGCAGTACTTC. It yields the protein CASSLRDGVEQYF.

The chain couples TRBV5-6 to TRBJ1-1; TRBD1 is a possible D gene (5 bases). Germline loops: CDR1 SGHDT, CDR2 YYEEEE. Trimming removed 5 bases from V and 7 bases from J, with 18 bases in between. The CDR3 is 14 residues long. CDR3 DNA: TGTGCCAGCAGTCATGCCGGGACCGGGGGTGAAGCTTTCTTT. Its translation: CASSHAGTGGEAFF.

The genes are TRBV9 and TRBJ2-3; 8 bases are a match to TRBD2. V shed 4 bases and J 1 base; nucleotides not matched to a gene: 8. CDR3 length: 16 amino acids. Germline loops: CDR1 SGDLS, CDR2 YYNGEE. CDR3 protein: CASSPRGSGGTDTQYF. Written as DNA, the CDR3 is TGTGCCAGCAGCCCCCGAGGTAGCGGGGGCACAGATACGCAGTATTTT.

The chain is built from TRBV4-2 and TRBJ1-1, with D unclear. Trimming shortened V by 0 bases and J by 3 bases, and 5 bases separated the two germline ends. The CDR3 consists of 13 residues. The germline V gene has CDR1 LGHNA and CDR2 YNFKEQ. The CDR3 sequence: CASSQEGYTEAFF. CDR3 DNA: TGTGCCAGCAGCCAAGAGGGATACACTGAAGCTTTCTTT.

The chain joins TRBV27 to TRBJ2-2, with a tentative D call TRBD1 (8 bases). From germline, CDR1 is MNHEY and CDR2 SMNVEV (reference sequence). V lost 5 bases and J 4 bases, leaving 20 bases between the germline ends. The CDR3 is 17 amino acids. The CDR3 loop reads CASSPGTGWGGTGELFF. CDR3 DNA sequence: TGTGCCAGCAGTCCAGGGACAGGTTGGGGGGGCACCGGGGAGCTGTTTTTT.

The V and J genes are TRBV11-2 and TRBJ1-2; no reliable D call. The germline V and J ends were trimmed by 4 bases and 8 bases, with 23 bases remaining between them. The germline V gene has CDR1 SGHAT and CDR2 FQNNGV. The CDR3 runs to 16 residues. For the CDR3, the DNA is TGTGCCAGCAGCTCAGAATTGACTGTCCTCCACCGAGGCTACACCTTC. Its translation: CASSSELTVLHRGYTF.

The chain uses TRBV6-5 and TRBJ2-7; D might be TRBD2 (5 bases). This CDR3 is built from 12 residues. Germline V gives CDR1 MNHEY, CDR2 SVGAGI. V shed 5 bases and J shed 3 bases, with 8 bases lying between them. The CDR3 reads CASSDEGYEQYF. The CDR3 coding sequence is TGTGCCAGCAGTGACGAGGGCTACGAGCAGTACTTC.

In DNA, the CDR3 is TGTGCCAGCAGTTTTAAAGCGGGGGGGTACGAGCAGTACTTC. It codes for CASSFKAGGYEQYF. J is TRBJ2-7 and V is TRBV27; 10 bases match TRBD2. Germline-derived CDR1 and CDR2 are MNHEY and SMNVEV (reference sequence). The J segment lost 4 bases and the V segment lost 3 bases, leaving 3 bases of the junction unmatched. CDR3 size: 14 residues.

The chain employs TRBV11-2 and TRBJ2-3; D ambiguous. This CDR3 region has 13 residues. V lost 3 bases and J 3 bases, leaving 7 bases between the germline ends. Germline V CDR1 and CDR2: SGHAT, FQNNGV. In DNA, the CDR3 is TGTGCCAGCAGCTTTGAGCTGACAGATACGCAGTATTTT. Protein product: CASSFELTDTQYF. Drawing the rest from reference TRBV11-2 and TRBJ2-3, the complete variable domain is EAGVAQSPRYKIIEKRQSVAFWCNPISGHATLYWYQQILGQGPKLLIQFQNNGVVDDSQLPKDRFSAERLKGVDSTLKIQPAKLEDSAVYLCASSFELTDTQYFGPGTRLTVL.

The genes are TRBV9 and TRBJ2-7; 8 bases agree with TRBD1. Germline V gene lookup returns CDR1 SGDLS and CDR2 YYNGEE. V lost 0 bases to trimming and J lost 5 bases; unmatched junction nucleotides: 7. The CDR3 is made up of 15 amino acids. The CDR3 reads CASSVESGGQDEQYF. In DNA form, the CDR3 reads TGTGCCAGCAGCGTAGAATCAGGGGGCCAGGACGAGCAGTACTTC.

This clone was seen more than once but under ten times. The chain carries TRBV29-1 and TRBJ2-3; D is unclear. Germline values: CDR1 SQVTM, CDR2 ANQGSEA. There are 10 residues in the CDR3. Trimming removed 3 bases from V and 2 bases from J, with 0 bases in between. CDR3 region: CSVDTDTQYF. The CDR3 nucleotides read TGCAGCGTTGACACAGATACGCAGTATTTT.

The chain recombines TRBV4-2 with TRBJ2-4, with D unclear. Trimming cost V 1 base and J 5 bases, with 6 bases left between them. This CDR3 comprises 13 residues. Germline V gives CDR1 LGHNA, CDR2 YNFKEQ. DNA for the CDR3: TGTGCCAGCAGCCAAGGCGAGGAAAACATTCAGTACTTC. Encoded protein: CASSQGEENIQYF.

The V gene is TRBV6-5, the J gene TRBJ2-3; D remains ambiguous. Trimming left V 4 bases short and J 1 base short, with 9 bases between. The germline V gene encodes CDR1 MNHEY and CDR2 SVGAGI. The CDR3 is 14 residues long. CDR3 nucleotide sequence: TGTGCCAGCAGTTTGATTGGAGGCACAGATACGCAGTATTTT. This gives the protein CASSLIGGTDTQYF.

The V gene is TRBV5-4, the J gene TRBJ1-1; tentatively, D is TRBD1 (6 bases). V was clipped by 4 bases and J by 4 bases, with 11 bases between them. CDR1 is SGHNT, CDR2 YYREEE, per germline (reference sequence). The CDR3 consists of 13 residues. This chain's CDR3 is CASSPGEATEAFF. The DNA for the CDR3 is TGTGCCAGCAGCCCAGGGGAGGCCACTGAAGCTTTCTTT.

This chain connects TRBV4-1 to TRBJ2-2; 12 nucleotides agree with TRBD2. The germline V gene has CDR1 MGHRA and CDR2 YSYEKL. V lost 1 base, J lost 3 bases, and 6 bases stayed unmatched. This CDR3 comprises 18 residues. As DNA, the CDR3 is TGCGCCAGCAGCCAAGGGAAACTAGCGGGAGGATACACCGGGGAGCTGTTTTTT. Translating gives CASSQGKLAGGYTGELFF.